Below, 2 T cell receptor beta chains from the same sample are listed, as sequenced in a study of blood T cell repertoires in COVID-19. Libraries were prepared by immunoSEQ multiplex PCR; TCRdb keeps only in-frame clonotypes and omits some of them. The repertoire has fewer than 110,000 clones, about 80% of them found once; the top ten carry around 4.5%. Material: peripheral blood. The receptors were sampled from a man between 70 and 80 years old with acute or convalescent COVID-19.

This clone was seen once. V gene TRBV6-5 combines with J gene TRBJ1-2, with D possibly TRBD1 on 6 matching bases. V was clipped by 6 bases and J by 4 bases, with 12 bases between them. The CDR3 covers 13 residues. Germline V gene data show CDR1 as MNHEY and CDR2 as SVGAGI. The CDR3 reads CASSSTGFYGYTF. The DNA for the CDR3 is TGTGCCAGCAGCTCCACAGGGTTCTATGGCTACACCTTC.

The rearrangement uses TRBV9 and TRBJ2-7; TRBD1 agrees at 7 bases. The CDR3 covers 14 residues. Per germline, CDR1 SGDLS and CDR2 YYNGEE. V gave up 0 bases and J gave up 5 bases; unmatched junction bases: 5. The CDR3 sequence is CASSVGDRPDEQYF. CDR3 nucleotide sequence: TGTGCCAGCAGCGTAGGGGACAGACCGGACGAGCAGTACTTC. The full variable domain, in which reference TRBV9 and TRBJ2-7 provide the parts outside the CDR3, is DSGVTQTPKHLITATGQRVTLRCSPRSGDLSVYWYQQSLDQGLQFLIQYYNGEERAKGNILERFSAQQFPDLHSELNLSSLELGDSALYFCASSVGDRPDEQYFGPGTRLTVT.